Listed here are 3 T cell receptor beta chains from one sample, sequenced in a study of blood T cell repertoires in COVID-19. Profiled with immunoSEQ multiplex PCR; TCRdb holds only in-frame clones, not every one. Of some 110,000 clones listed, 80% to 90% are singletons. The sample comprised peripheral blood. Every receptor here comes from a man aged 50 to 59 with acute or convalescent COVID-19.

The chain couples TRBV25-1 to TRBJ2-1; 8 positions match TRBD2. CDR1 MGHDK and CDR2 SYGVNS come from the germline V gene. The CDR3 extends over 15 amino acids. V lost 6 bases, J lost 4 bases, and 8 bases stayed unmatched. DNA of the CDR3: TGTGCCAGCAGGGGCCGGGGGGGGACTTACAATGAGCAGTTCTTC. Its protein product is CASRGRGGTYNEQFF.

V gene TRBV6-1 combines with J gene TRBJ1-5, with 7 bases fitting TRBD1. After removal of 3 bases from V and 5 bases from J, the junction contained 7 bases not matched to a gene. CDR1 and CDR2 (germline): MNHNS, SASEGT. This CDR3 spans 15 amino acids. CDR3 nucleotides: TGTGCCAGCAGTGATTATGACAGGGCGGATCAGCCCCAGCATTTT. This translates into CASSDYDRADQPQHF.

The genes are TRBV10-1 and TRBJ2-2; no firm D call. The CDR3 covers 13 residues. Germline loops: CDR1 WNHNN, CDR2 SYGVQD (reference sequence). Trimming took off 6 bases at V and 2 bases at J, with 7 bases between the two ends. This CDR3 is CASRAVNTGELFF. In nucleotides, the CDR3 is TGCGCCAGCAGGGCAGTCAACACCGGGGAGCTGTTTTTT.